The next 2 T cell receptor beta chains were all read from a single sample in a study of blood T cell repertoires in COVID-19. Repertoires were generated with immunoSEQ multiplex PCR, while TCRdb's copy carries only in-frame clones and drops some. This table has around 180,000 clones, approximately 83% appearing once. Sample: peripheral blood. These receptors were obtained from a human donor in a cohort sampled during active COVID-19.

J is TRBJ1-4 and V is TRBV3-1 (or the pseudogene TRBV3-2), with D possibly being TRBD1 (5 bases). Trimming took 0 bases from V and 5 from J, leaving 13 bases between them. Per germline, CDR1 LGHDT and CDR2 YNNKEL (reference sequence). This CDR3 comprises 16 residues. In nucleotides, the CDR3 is TGTGCCAGCAGCCAAGATCGCGACAGAACGAATGAAAAACTGTTTTTT. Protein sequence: CASSQDRDRTNEKLFF.

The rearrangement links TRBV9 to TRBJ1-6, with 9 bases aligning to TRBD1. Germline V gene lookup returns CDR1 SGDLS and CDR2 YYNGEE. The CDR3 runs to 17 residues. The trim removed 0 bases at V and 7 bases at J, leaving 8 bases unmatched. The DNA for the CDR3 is TGTGCCAGCAGCGTAGCCCCGGACAGGGGAGGAAATTCACCCCTCCACTTT. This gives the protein CASSVAPDRGGNSPLHF.